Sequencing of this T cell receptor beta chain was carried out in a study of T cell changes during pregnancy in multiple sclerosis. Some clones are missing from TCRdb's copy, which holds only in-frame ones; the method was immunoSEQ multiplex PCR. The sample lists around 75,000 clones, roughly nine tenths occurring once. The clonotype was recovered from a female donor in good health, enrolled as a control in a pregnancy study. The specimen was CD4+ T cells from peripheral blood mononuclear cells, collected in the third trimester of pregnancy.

In DNA form, the CDR3 reads TGTGCCAGCAGCTTAGGGGGTCAGGGCGCGCAGTATTTT. It codes for CASSLGGQGAQYF. The J gene is TRBJ2-3, the V gene TRBV11-2, with D tentatively TRBD1 (5 bases). The CDR3 extends over 13 amino acids. The germline V gene has CDR1 SGHAT and CDR2 FQNNGV. V was pared by 1 base and J by 10 bases, with 12 bases between.